The clone carrying this T cell receptor (beta chain) appeared many times. This sample was included in a study of identical twins. TCRdb recomputed calls from the 5' RACE reads with MiXCR, one row per CDR3 protein. Counted here are about 150,000 distinct CDR3 sequences, roughly 3.3% occurring once; the ten biggest clones make up more than 6.5%. The sequence was obtained from a man aged 18-30 years in good health. Sequenced material: memory T cells sorted from blood.

The DNA of the CDR3 is TGTGCCAGCAGTTACTCCAGGATGGCCACGGGAAACACCATATATTTT. Its protein is CASSYSRMATGNTIYF. The chain is built from TRBV6-5 and TRBJ1-3, with D unclear. Trimming pared 0 bases from V and 4 bases from J, leaving 13 bases between. This CDR3 region has 16 residues. Germline lookup yields CDR1 MNHEY and CDR2 SVGAGI.